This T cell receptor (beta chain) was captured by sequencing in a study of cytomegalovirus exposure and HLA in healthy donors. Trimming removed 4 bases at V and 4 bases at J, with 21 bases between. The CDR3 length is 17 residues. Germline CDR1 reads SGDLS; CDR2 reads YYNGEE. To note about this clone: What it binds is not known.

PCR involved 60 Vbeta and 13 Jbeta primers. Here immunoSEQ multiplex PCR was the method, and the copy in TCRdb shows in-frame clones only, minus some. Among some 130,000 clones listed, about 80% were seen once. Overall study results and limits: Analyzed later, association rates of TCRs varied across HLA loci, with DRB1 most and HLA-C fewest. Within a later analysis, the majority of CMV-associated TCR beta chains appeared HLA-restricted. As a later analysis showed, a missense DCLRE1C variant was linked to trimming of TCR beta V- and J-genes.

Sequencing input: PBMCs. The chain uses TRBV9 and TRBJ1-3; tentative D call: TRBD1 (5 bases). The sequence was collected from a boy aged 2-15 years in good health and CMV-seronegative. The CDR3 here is CASSPTARGPSGNTIYF. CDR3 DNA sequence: TGTGCCAGCAGCCCCACGGCGCGGGGCCCCTCGGGAAACACCATATATTTT.